This T cell receptor (beta chain) was recovered during a study of response to subunit inactivated influenza vaccine. The CDR3 totals 11 residues. The germline gives CDR1 MNHNY, CDR2 SVGAGI (reference sequence). V lost 8 bases and J 5 bases, leaving 9 bases between the germline ends. TCRdb used MiXCR to reprocess the RT-PCR reads, holding one entry per CDR3 protein. The data hold around 320,000 distinct CDR3 sequences, with roughly 20% observed a single time. The chain uses TRBV6-6 and TRBJ1-2; a possible D gene is TRBD1 (5 bases). The clonotype comes from a man aged 50 to 69 who received an inactivated influenza vaccine. The sample here was PBMCs from blood, taken about 20 months after vaccination. The CDR3 DNA reads TGTGCCAGCGCGAAGGGGTATGGCTACACCTTC. This translates into CASAKGYGYTF.